Detailed here is one TCR beta chain. Its target is unknown. The PCR made use of 60 Vbeta and 13 Jbeta primers. The table came from immunoSEQ multiplex PCR; TCRdb's copy has only in-frame clones and leaves some out. The data hold approximately 150,000 clones, with roughly four fifths observed a single time. This sample is drawn from a study of cytomegalovirus exposure and HLA in healthy donors. Findings and caveats of the study: It was reported that TCR beta sequences correctly inferred the HLA-A and HLA-B alleles for most subjects. The authors later linked a missense DCLRE1C variant to TCR beta V- and J-gene trimming. According to the study, 160 or so TCR beta chains were cytomegalovirus-associated.

The CDR3 has 13 residues. Germline lookup yields CDR1 SEHNR and CDR2 FQNEAQ (reference sequence). The V end lost 7 bases, the J end lost 1 base, and 11 bases lay between the germline ends. The TCR comes from a man aged 18 to 29 in good health and CMV-seropositive. The chain recombines TRBV7-9 with TRBJ2-7, with a possible D match to TRBD2 (6 bases). The sequenced sample consisted of PBMCs. The CDR3, as DNA: TGTGCCAGCATGGGGACTCGGTCCTACGAGCAGTACTTC. It specifies CASMGTRSYEQYF.